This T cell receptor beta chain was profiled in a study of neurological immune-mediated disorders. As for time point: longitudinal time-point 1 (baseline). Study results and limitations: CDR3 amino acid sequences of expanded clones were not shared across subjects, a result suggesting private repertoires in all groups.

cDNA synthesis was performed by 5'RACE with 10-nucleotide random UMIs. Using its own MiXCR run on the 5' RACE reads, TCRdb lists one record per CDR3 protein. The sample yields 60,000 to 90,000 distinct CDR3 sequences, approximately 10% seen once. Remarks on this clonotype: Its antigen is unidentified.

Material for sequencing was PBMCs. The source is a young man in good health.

DNA of the CDR3: TGTGCCACCTCCGACAGGGAAACGAACTACGAGCAGTACTTC. Encoded protein: CATSDRETNYEQYF. The chain joins TRBV19 to TRBJ2-7; the match to TRBD1 covers 7 bases. Germline V gene data show CDR1 as LNHDA and CDR2 as SQIVND (reference sequence). The V and J ends lost 10 bases and 3 bases, in that order; junction bases with no gene match: 12. The CDR3 consists of 14 residues.